Included here is one T cell receptor beta chain sequence, with context. The record originates from a study of blood T cell repertoires in COVID-19. Across the study: From T cells, B-cell-depleted T cells, or PBMCs came the material, which was cDNA or gDNA.

Per the original methods: Researchers report that nucleated cell counts were estimated from reference gene primer amplification. Profiled with immunoSEQ multiplex PCR; TCRdb holds only in-frame clones, not every one. That table supplies the V and J calls and clone size; D and trimming were determined from the DNA. The table has 250,000 or so clones, roughly 84% seen once; the top ten hold more than 1.5%. The CDR3 is made up of 15 amino acids. Germline assignment: CDR1 SGHNT and CDR2 YENEEA. The trim removed 0 bases at V and 6 bases at J, leaving 6 bases unmatched. The chain is built from TRBV11-3 and TRBJ2-7, with 9 bases matching TRBD1. Sequenced sample: peripheral blood. This receptor was identified in a woman aged 35 to 49 who had recovered from COVID-19. The DNA for the CDR3 is TGTGCCAGCAGCTTAGAAGATACAGGGGGCGCCGAGCAGTACTTC. Translating gives CASSLEDTGGAEQYF.